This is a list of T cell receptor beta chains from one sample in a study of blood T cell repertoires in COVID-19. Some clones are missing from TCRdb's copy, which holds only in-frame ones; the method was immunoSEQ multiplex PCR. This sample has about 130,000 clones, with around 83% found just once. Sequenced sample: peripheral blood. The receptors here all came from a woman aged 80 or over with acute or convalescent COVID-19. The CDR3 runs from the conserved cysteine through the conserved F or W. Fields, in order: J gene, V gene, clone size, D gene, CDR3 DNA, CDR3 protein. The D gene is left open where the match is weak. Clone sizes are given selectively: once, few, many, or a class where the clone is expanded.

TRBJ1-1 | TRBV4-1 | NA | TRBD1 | TGCGCCAGCAGCCAAGGCCAGGGGGGCACTGAAGCTTTCTTT | CASSQGQGGTEAFF
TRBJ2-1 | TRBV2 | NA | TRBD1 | TGTGCCAGCAGTAGACAGGGAGATGAGCAGTTCTTC | CASSRQGDEQFF
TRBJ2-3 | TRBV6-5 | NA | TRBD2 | TGTGCCAGCAGTCCCAGCGGGGGGGCCCGAGATACGCAGTATTTT | CASSPSGGARDTQYF
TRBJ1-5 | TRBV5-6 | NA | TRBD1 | TGTGCCAGCAGCTTGCTGGGACAGGGAAATCAGCCCCAGCATTTT | CASSLLGQGNQPQHF
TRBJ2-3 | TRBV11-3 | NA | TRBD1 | TGTGCCAGCAGCCGCGGACAGGGCACAGATACGCAGTATTTT | CASSRGQGTDTQYF
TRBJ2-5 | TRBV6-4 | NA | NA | TGTGCCAGCAGTGAGGTTCGCGGGGAGACCCAGTACTTC | CASSEVRGETQYF
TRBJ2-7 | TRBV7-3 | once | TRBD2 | TGTGCCAGCAGCTTAACCGCTAGCGGGGGGCGATACGAGCAGTACTTC | CASSLTASGGRYEQYF
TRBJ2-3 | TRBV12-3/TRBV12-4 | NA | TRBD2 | TGTGTAAGCGGGGGGTTGACAGATACGCAGTATTTT | CVSGGLTDTQYF
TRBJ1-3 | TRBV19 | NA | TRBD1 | TGTGCCAGTAGATCAGGGGGGCTCTCTGGAAACACCATATATTTT | CASRSGGLSGNTIYF
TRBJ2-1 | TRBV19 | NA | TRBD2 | TGTGCCACCTCTACCTTCAGCGGGGGATACAATGAGCAGTTCTTC | CATSTFSGGYNEQFF
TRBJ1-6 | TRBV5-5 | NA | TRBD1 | TGTGCCAGCAGCTTGGCAGGAAGGACAGGGCATAATTCACCCCTCCACTTT | CASSLAGRTGHNSPLHF
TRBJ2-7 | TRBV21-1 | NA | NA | TGTGCCAGCCGCCGACGTCCTAGGGACACCTACGAGCAGTACTTC | CASRRRPRDTYEQYF
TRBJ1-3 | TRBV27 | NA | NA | TGTGCCAGCAGCCTACAGGGCTTAGTAGATAACACCATATATTTT | CASSLQGLVDNTIYF
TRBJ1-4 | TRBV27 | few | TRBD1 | TGTGCCAGCAGAAAACAGGGGGCAGAAGAAAAACTGTTTTTT | CASRKQGAEEKLFF
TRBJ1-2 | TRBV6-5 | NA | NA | TGTGCCAGCAGTCCGGGGGGTAACTATGGCTACACCTTC | CASSPGGNYGYTF
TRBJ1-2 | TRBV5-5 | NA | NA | TGTGCCAGCAGCTCGGACTATGGCTACACCTTC | CASSSDYGYTF
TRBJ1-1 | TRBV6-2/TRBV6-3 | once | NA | TGTGCCAGCAGTTGGGGCCAAGGAAGCACTGAAGCTTTCTTT | CASSWGQGSTEAFF
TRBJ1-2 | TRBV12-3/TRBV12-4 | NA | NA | TGTGCCAGCAGCTCGACATCTAACTATGGCTACACCTTC | CASSSTSNYGYTF
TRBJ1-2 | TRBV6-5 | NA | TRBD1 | TGTGCCAGCAGTTTCTCGGGACAGCTTAACTATGGCTACACCTTC | CASSFSGQLNYGYTF
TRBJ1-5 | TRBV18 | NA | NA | TGTGCCAGCTCACCACCGGGGGGGGGTCCAGGTCAGCCCCAGCATTTT | CASSPPGGGPGQPQHF
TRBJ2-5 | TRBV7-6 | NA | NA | TGTGCCAGCAGCCCGGGGGGCGGGTACCAAGAGACCCAGTACTTC | CASSPGGGYQETQYF
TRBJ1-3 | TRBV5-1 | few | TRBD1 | TGCGCCAGCAGCCGGGGTCAGTGGACAGGCGGAAACACCATATATTTT | CASSRGQWTGGNTIYF
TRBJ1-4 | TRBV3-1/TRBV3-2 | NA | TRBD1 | TGTGCCAGCAGCCAGGAACTCACAGGGGAAGATGAAAAACTGTTTTTT | CASSQELTGEDEKLFF
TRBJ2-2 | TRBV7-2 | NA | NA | TGTGCCAGCAGCTTGGTAGCGGTTGGGGGGATCGCCGGGGAGCTGTTTTTT | CASSLVAVGGIAGELFF
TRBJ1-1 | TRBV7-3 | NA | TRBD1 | TGTGCCAGCAGCCCAACACCAGGGGGGCTTAACACTGAAGCTTTCTTT | CASSPTPGGLNTEAFF
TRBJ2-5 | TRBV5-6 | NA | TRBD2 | TGTGCCAGCAGCCTGGGACTAGCGGGGGGACAAGAGACCCAGTACTTC | CASSLGLAGGQETQYF
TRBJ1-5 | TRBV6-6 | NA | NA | TGTGCCAGCACCTTAGATAGCAATCAGCCCCAGCATTTT | CASTLDSNQPQHF
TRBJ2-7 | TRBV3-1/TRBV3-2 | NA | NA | TGTGCCAGCAGCCCATCCGGGACAACGTACGAGCAGTACTTC | CASSPSGTTYEQYF